The 30 T cell receptor beta chains below come from one sample, sequenced in a study of blood T cell repertoires in COVID-19. TCRdb's copy holds only in-frame clones and misses some; the assay was immunoSEQ multiplex PCR. The sample yields roughly 67,000 clones, 75% to 85% seen once. The sequenced sample was peripheral blood. The receptors shown here come from a man over 45 with acute or convalescent COVID-19.

J is TRBJ2-1 and V is TRBV5-4, with D perhaps matching TRBD2 (5 bases). V lost 2 bases and J 8 bases, leaving 11 bases between the germline ends. Germline values: CDR1 SGHNT, CDR2 YYREEE (reference sequence). The CDR3 has 13 amino acids. CDR3 nucleotide sequence: TGTGCCAGCAGCTTCTATTCGCGGGATGAGCAGTTCTTC. Translated: CASSFYSRDEQFF.

J is TRBJ1-1 and V is TRBV5-1, with TRBD1 as a possible D gene (6 bases). The CDR3 is 15 amino acids. V was cut by 3 bases and J by 1 base, with 13 bases left in between. Germline CDR1 and CDR2: SGHRS and YFSETQ. CDR3 sequence (DNA): TGCGCCAGCAGCTCTAGCTTGACAGGGAACACTGAAGCTTTCTTT. Its protein is CASSSSLTGNTEAFF.

The chain links TRBV28 to TRBJ2-5; 10 nucleotides match TRBD2. Germline CDR1 and CDR2: MDHEN and SYDVKM. The CDR3 covers 16 residues. Trimming at V came to 2 bases and at J to 3 bases, leaving 6 bases not matched to a gene. CDR3 DNA: TGTGCCAGCAGTTTAATAACTAGCGGGGCGAAAGAGACCCAGTACTTC. Residues: CASSLITSGAKETQYF. Drawing the rest from reference TRBV28 and TRBJ2-5, the complete variable domain is DVKVTQSSRYLVKRTGEKVFLECVQDMDHENMFWYRQDPGLGLRLIYFSYDVKMKEKGDIPEGYSVSREKKERFSLILESASTNQTSMYLCASSLITSGAKETQYFGPGTRLLVL.

The chain carries TRBV2 and TRBJ1-5; possibly TRBD1 for D (5 bases). Germline CDR1 is SNHLY and CDR2 is FYNNEI. The V gene lost 2 bases and the J gene lost 7 bases, with 9 bases spanning the gap. This CDR3 is 13 amino acids long. The CDR3 reads CASSESSGQPQHF. CDR3 sequence (DNA): TGTGCCAGCAGTGAATCCTCAGGGCAGCCCCAGCATTTT. Combining the CDR3 with reference TRBV2 and TRBJ1-5 gives the whole variable domain EPEVTQTPSHQVTQMGQEVILRCVPISNHLYFYWYRQILGQKVEFLVSFYNNEISEKSEIFDDQFSVERPDGSNFTLKIRSTKLEDSAMYFCASSESSGQPQHFGDGTRLSIL.

This rearrangement joins TRBV6-5 to TRBJ2-5, with TRBD2 matching 7 bases. The V segment lost 0 bases and the J segment 2 bases; nucleotides outside the gene matches: 6. The CDR3 consists of 16 residues. In germline, CDR1 is MNHEY, CDR2 SVGAGI. The CDR3: CASSYSPAGVQETQYF. The CDR3 DNA reads as TGTGCCAGCAGTTACTCGCCCGCGGGAGTTCAAGAGACCCAGTACTTC.

The table lists this clone with a few counts. The rearrangement uses TRBV5-6 and TRBJ1-6, with D possibly being TRBD1 (5 bases). Trimming took off 2 bases at V and 7 bases at J, with 10 bases between the two ends. Germline loops: CDR1 SGHDT, CDR2 YYEEEE. This CDR3 region has 14 residues. CDR3 bases: TGTGCCAGCAGCTTTACACAGGAGAATTCACCCCTCCACTTT. Translated, it gives CASSFTQENSPLHF.

The gene calls are TRBV11-2 and TRBJ2-1; no reliable D call. The CDR3 length is 12 residues. Germline loops: CDR1 SGHAT, CDR2 FQNNGV. The ends were cut back, 6 bases at V and 10 bases at J, with 13 bases in the middle. The CDR3 loop reads CASSYSPAEQFF. The CDR3 nucleotides read TGTGCCAGCAGTTATAGCCCAGCGGAGCAGTTCTTC.

This chain links TRBV5-5 with TRBJ1-3; possibly TRBD1 for D (5 bases). V dropped 2 bases and J dropped 4 bases, with 10 bases sitting between them. The CDR3 has 14 residues. The germline V gene has CDR1 SGHKS and CDR2 YYEKEE (reference sequence). CDR3 region: CASSFKTAGNTIYF. The CDR3 coding sequence is TGTGCCAGCAGCTTTAAGACAGCGGGAAACACCATATATTTT. Filled out from reference TRBV5-5 and TRBJ1-3, the complete variable domain reads DAGVTQSPTHLIKTRGQQVTLRCSPISGHKSVSWYQQVLGQGPQFIFQYYEKEERGRGNFPDRFSARQFPNYSSELNVNALLLGDSALYLCASSFKTAGNTIYFGEGSWLTVV.

As DNA, the CDR3 is TGTGCCAGCAGCTTGGGGCCAGGGGGCACTGAAGCTTTCTTT. Translating gives CASSLGPGGTEAFF. The chain is built from TRBV5-6 and TRBJ1-1; TRBD1 matches 7 bases. The CDR3 has 14 residues. V shed 0 bases, J shed 4 bases, and the junction held 3 bases outside the gene matches. The germline V gene has CDR1 SGHDT and CDR2 YYEEEE.

The chain combines TRBV2 with TRBJ1-1; the D gene is possibly TRBD1 (5 bases). The germline CDR1 and CDR2 sequences are SNHLY and FYNNEI. The CDR3 is made up of 14 amino acids. V was trimmed by 8 bases and J by 3 bases, leaving 16 bases between them. CDR3 region: CASGSRERDTEAFF. The DNA of the CDR3 is TGTGCCAGCGGATCCAGGGAAAGGGACACTGAAGCTTTCTTT.

The chain is built from TRBV4-1 and TRBJ2-5, with 8 nucleotides matching TRBD1. V was clipped by 2 bases and J by 1 base; unmatched bases: 3. The CDR3 is 15 residues long. Germline CDR1 is MGHRA and CDR2 is YSYEKL. The CDR3 bases are TGCGCCAGCAGCCAATGGACAGGGCCCCAAGAGACCCAGTACTTC. Amino acids: CASSQWTGPQETQYF.

The sample holds one count of this clone. This chain joins TRBV5-1 and TRBJ1-1; TRBD1 matches 10 bases. Per germline, CDR1 SGHRS and CDR2 YFSETQ. J was trimmed by 3 bases and V by 2 bases; bases with no gene match: 4. This CDR3 region has 15 residues. The CDR3 DNA sequence: TGCGCCAGCAGCTTTCAGGGGACAGGGGACACTGAAGCTTTCTTT. Amino acid sequence: CASSFQGTGDTEAFF.

The chain is built from TRBV9 and TRBJ1-6; TRBD1 agrees at 8 bases. This CDR3 has 15 residues. V dropped 2 bases and J dropped 6; count of bases not matched to a gene: 4. Germline values: CDR1 SGDLS, CDR2 YYNGEE. CDR3 DNA sequence: TGTGCCAGCAGCGTCACAGGGGGAGGTAATTCACCCCTCCACTTT. Protein product: CASSVTGGGNSPLHF.

The CDR3 reads CASSAGSIENEQFF. CDR3 coding DNA: TGCGCCAGCTCGGCGGGCTCCATAGAGAATGAGCAGTTCTTC. V usage is TRBV5-1 and J usage is TRBJ2-1; weak D call: TRBD2 (5 bases). CDR1 and CDR2 (germline): SGHRS, YFSETQ. The CDR3 extends over 14 amino acids. Trimming shortened V by 7 bases and J by 7 bases, and 18 bases separated the two germline ends.

The V call is TRBV6-5, the J call TRBJ2-7; TRBD1 matches 10 bases. CDR3 length equals 14 residues. Germline loops: CDR1 MNHEY, CDR2 SVGAGI. With V trimmed by 10 bases and J by 2 bases, 8 bases remained unmatched. The CDR3 loop is CATRDRGQTYEQYV. For the CDR3, the DNA is TGTGCCACACGGGACAGGGGCCAAACCTACGAGCAGTACGTC.

This CDR3 is CATAIRIDEKLFF. For the CDR3, the DNA is TGTGCCACCGCTATCAGGATCGATGAAAAACTGTTTTTT. This chain joins TRBV15 and TRBJ1-4; D gene ambiguous. The V end lost 8 bases, the J end lost 6 bases, and 13 bases lay between the germline ends. This CDR3 spans 13 amino acids. Germline CDR1 and CDR2: LNHNV and YYDKDF (reference sequence). The full variable domain, in which reference TRBV15 and TRBJ1-4 provide the parts outside the CDR3, is DAMVIQNPRYQVTQFGKPVTLSCSQTLNHNVMYWYQQKSSQAPKLLFHYYDKDFNNEADTPDNFQSRRPNTSFCFLDIRSPGLGDTAMYLCATAIRIDEKLFFGSGTQLSVL.

The gene calls are TRBV4-2 and TRBJ1-6; 9 nucleotides align to TRBD1. Germline V gene sequence: CDR1 LGHNA, CDR2 YNFKEQ. The CDR3 runs to 17 residues. Trimming took 4 bases from V and 6 from J; bases not matched to a gene: 10. CDR3 sequence: CASSRQLQGAVNSPLHF. The CDR3 DNA reads as TGTGCCAGCAGCCGACAACTACAGGGGGCGGTTAATTCACCCCTCCACTTT.

For the CDR3, the DNA is TGTGCTAGTGGTTTGGTAAAGAGCTTCACCGGGGAGCTGTTTTTT. The encoded protein is CASGLVKSFTGELFF. The V gene is TRBV12-5, the J gene TRBJ2-2; no firm D call. The CDR3 is made up of 15 amino acids. CDR1 is LGHNT and CDR2 is FRNRAP in the germline V gene. V was cut by 0 bases and J by 4 bases, with 9 bases left in between.

This chain links TRBV9 with TRBJ1-1; D is uncertain. The CDR3 contains 13 residues. Per germline, CDR1 SGDLS and CDR2 YYNGEE. Trimming pared 4 bases from V and 1 base from J, leaving 8 bases between. In nucleotides, the CDR3 is TGTGCCAGCAGCCTATGGGCGAACACTGAAGCTTTCTTT. Protein sequence: CASSLWANTEAFF.

The chain recombines TRBV2 with TRBJ2-1, with TRBD2 as a possible D gene (6 bases). Germline V lookup: CDR1 SNHLY, CDR2 FYNNEI. V lost 0 bases and J 9 bases, leaving 12 bases between the germline ends. The CDR3 extends over 14 amino acids. CDR3 DNA sequence: TGTGCCAGCAGTGAAGCGCTAGGAGGGAGTGAGCAGTTCTTC. This translates into CASSEALGGSEQFF.

The chain uses TRBV28 and TRBJ2-5; 8 bases match TRBD2. CDR1 is MDHEN and CDR2 is SYDVKM in the germline V gene. V gave up 5 bases and J gave up 2 bases; unmatched junction bases: 4. This CDR3 contains 14 residues. CDR3 residues: CASSPAGEQETQYF. The CDR3 bases are TGTGCCAGCAGTCCAGCGGGAGAGCAAGAGACCCAGTACTTC.

The chain recombines TRBV2 with TRBJ2-1; D is possibly TRBD2 (6 bases). The CDR3 is 16 residues long. CDR1 and CDR2 from the germline V gene are SNHLY and FYNNEI. Deletions cut 1 base from V and 1 base from J, with 11 bases between. CDR3 nucleotide sequence: TGTGCCAGCAGTGAAGGAGCTGCGGGGTCCTACAATGAGCAGTTCTTC. Encoded protein: CASSEGAAGSYNEQFF.

The rearrangement joins TRBV11-2 to TRBJ2-1; 8 positions match TRBD2. The length of the CDR3 is 13 residues. V gave up 3 bases and J gave up 15 bases; unmatched junction bases: 10. The germline gives CDR1 SGHAT, CDR2 FQNNGV. The CDR3, as DNA: TGTGCCAGCAGCTTGGGGTCGCGGGGGGCTTCGTTCTTC. This translates into CASSLGSRGASFF.

The rearrangement uses TRBV5-1 and TRBJ1-2, with 7 bases that match TRBD1. The CDR3 is 14 amino acids. V was clipped by 0 bases and J by 6 bases; unmatched bases: 5. Germline assignment: CDR1 SGHRS and CDR2 YFSETQ. CDR3 DNA: TGCGCCAGCAGCTTGGGGGCAGGGGGTAATGGCTACACCTTC. This translates into CASSLGAGGNGYTF.

V is TRBV29-1 and J is TRBJ2-1; 10 nucleotides match TRBD2. V shed 3 bases, J shed 7 bases, and the junction held 9 bases outside the gene matches. CDR3 size: 15 residues. The germline V gene has CDR1 SQVTM and CDR2 ANQGSEA. CDR3 loop: CSVEVSGGIWNEQFF. DNA for the CDR3: TGCAGCGTTGAGGTTAGCGGGGGGATATGGAATGAGCAGTTCTTC.

The chain joins TRBV5-4 to TRBJ2-1; the match to TRBD1 covers 8 bases. Germline V gene data show CDR1 as SGHNT and CDR2 as YYREEE (reference sequence). The V and J ends lost 3 bases and 5 bases, in that order; junction bases with no gene match: 1. This CDR3 is 13 amino acids long. The CDR3 region is CASSSGQDNEQFF. CDR3 sequence (DNA): TGTGCCAGCAGCTCGGGACAGGACAATGAGCAGTTCTTC.

J is TRBJ2-2 and V is TRBV11-2, with 13 bases identical to TRBD2. Trimming took 4 bases from V and 0 from J; bases not matched to a gene: 8. Germline V gene data show CDR1 as SGHAT and CDR2 as FQNNGV. The CDR3 has 19 amino acids. CDR3 in amino acids: CASSSPRLAGGTNTGELFF. In DNA form, the CDR3 reads TGTGCCAGCAGCTCACCACGACTAGCGGGGGGAACGAACACCGGGGAGCTGTTTTTT.

CDR3: CASSYSGTGGYEQYF. The CDR3 DNA reads TGTGCCAGCAGTTACTCCGGGACAGGGGGCTACGAGCAGTACTTC. The chain couples TRBV6-5 to TRBJ2-7; TRBD1 matches 11 bases. J lost 3 bases, V lost 0 bases, and 1 base had no gene match. Germline assignment: CDR1 MNHEY and CDR2 SVGAGI. The CDR3 has 15 residues.

This clone was seen only once. The CDR3 bases are TGTGCCAGCAGCTTAAGTAGTCAAGAGACCCAGTACTTC. Encoded protein: CASSLSSQETQYF. The V call is TRBV7-8, the J call TRBJ2-5; D uncertain. The germline CDR1 and CDR2 sequences are SGHVS and FQNEAQ. The CDR3 spans 13 residues. The germline V and J ends were trimmed by 2 bases and 2 bases, with 6 bases remaining between them.

J is TRBJ2-7 and V is TRBV6-4, with TRBD2 as a possible D gene (5 bases). The CDR3 has 14 amino acids. With 11 bases removed from V and 0 bases from J, the gap between germline ends came to 17 bases. The germline V gene encodes CDR1 MRHNA and CDR2 SNTAGT. The CDR3 bases are TGTGCCCAAGAGGGCCCGGGTTTCTCCTACGAGCAGTACGTC. It is translated as CAQEGPGFSYEQYV.